This T cell receptor beta chain was identified in a study of cytomegalovirus exposure and HLA in healthy donors. Notes on this clone: What it recognizes is unknown.

PCR primers comprised 60 Vbeta and 13 Jbeta primers. Method: immunoSEQ multiplex PCR; TCRdb's copy keeps in-frame clones and lacks some. Here the sample spans around 170,000 clones, less than 85% being singletons. General observations from the study: Sequencing depth roughly uniform across donors was assumed in presence/absence analyses. Some V segments, TRBV6-2 and TRBV6-3 among them, were indistinguishable and were therefore excluded.

Each donor was healthy, and each was a bone marrow donor. Germline V gives CDR1 MNHEY, CDR2 SVGAGI. CDR3 length equals 15 residues. Trimming at V came to 7 bases and at J to 2 bases, leaving 10 bases not matched to a gene. The V call is TRBV6-5, the J call TRBJ1-2; 7 positions match TRBD1. The TCR sequence derives from a man in his forties in good health and CMV-seronegative. The sequencing input was PBMCs. The CDR3 spells CASKGAGGPNYGYTF. As DNA, the CDR3 is TGTGCCAGCAAGGGGGCGGGGGGGCCAAACTATGGCTACACCTTC.